This T cell receptor beta chain is from a study of Ad26.COV2.S vaccination and SARS-CoV-2 variants. In regard to this clone: No antigen is known for it.

Using immunoSEQ multiplex PCR, the repertoire was profiled, and TCRdb retains in-frame clones only, with some absent. Of under 500,000 clones listed, around 92% were seen once; the top ten hold approximately 1.7%. Whole-study results and caveats: Estimates derived from TCR breadth and depth analyses may have underestimated total T cell responses. Those who received the vaccine showed greater spike-specific TCR breadth than those given placebo.

Treatment meaning: around 19 received Ad26.COV2.S at low or high dose, single or two shots; 5 received placebo; per-sample allocation not given. Day 63 after the first injection of vaccine or placebo was the sampling time. This vaccine is an Ad26 vector that expresses the Wuhan-strain SARS-CoV-2 spike. The CDR3 runs 17 residues. CDR1 and CDR2 from the germline V gene are MGHRA and YSYEKL. V shed 0 bases, J shed 3 bases, and the junction held 7 bases outside the gene matches. This specimen was peripheral blood, taken in a trial of Ad26.COV2.S vaccine versus placebo. This sequence originates from a person between 18 and 59 years old who received the Ad26.COV2.S COVID-19 vaccine or a placebo. The J gene is TRBJ1-4, the V gene TRBV4-1; 7 nucleotides match TRBD1. The CDR3 sequence: CASSQEGWTGPNEKLFF. The DNA of the CDR3 is TGCGCCAGCAGCCAAGAAGGGTGGACAGGCCCTAATGAAAAACTGTTTTTT.